Presented here are 28 T cell receptor beta chains from one specimen sequenced in a study of neoadjuvant anti-PD-1 for oral cavity cancer. The data were produced by immunoSEQ multiplex PCR, yet TCRdb's version contains in-frame clones alone and is incomplete. The data show about 14,000 clones, roughly 70% seen once. The sequences come from PBMCs, collected before nivolumab (anti-PD-1) treatment. The receptors here all came from a person aged 35-80 years with oral cavity squamous cell carcinoma.

This clone was counted between two and nine times. CDR3 sequence reads: CTSSQGGQGLGRPQHF. The CDR3 DNA reads as TGCACCAGCAGCCAAGGGGGACAGGGGCTCGGTAGGCCCCAGCATTTT. The V and J genes are TRBV1 and TRBJ1-5; TRBD1, the D gene given by the table, was not confirmed from the DNA. TRBV1 is tagged as a pseudogene. The CDR3 sequence is 16 residues long.

The V call is TRBV5-5, the J call TRBJ2-7, with TRBD2 matching 7 bases. This CDR3 has 16 amino acids. CDR1 is SGHKS and CDR2 is YYEKEE in the germline V gene (reference sequence). Trimming removed 4 bases from V and 3 bases from J; junction bases left unmatched: 13. CDR3 coding DNA: TGTGCCAGCAGCAACATAAGACTAGCTTTAGGCTACGAGCAGTACTTC. This sequence encodes CASSNIRLALGYEQYF.

V is TRBV5-5 and J is TRBJ2-7; D perhaps matches TRBD2 (5 bases). The V and J ends lost 3 bases and 0 bases respectively, with 13 bases between them. Germline V gene lookup returns CDR1 SGHKS and CDR2 YYEKEE (reference sequence). CDR3 length: 15 amino acids. CDR3 nucleotide sequence: TGTGCCAGCAGCTCTGAGGGATACTCCTCCTACGAGCAGTACTTC. Its protein product is CASSSEGYSSYEQYF.

This clone was picked up one time. The chain is built from TRBV6-1 and TRBJ1-6; D not resolved. The CDR3 is made up of 15 amino acids. Between the trimmed V and J ends, which lost 1 base and 6 bases, there was a span of 10 bases. CDR1 is MNHNS, CDR2 SASEGT, per germline. This CDR3 reads CASSEGVGSNSPLHF. CDR3 sequence (DNA): TGTGCCAGCAGTGAAGGAGTTGGGAGTAATTCACCCCTCCACTTT.

The chain carries TRBV5-1 and TRBJ2-1, with D perhaps matching TRBD1 (5 bases). The V end lost 5 bases, the J end lost 10 bases, and 16 bases lay between the germline ends. Germline-derived CDR1 and CDR2 are SGHRS and YFSETQ. There are 13 residues in the CDR3. The CDR3 bases are TGCGCCAGCAGGGTGATGACAGATAGCGAGCAGTTCTTC. It yields the protein CASRVMTDSEQFF.

The chain employs TRBV5-1 and TRBJ1-1; D is unresolved. The V end lost 0 bases, the J end lost 7 bases, and 13 bases lay between the germline ends. Germline V gene sequence: CDR1 SGHRS, CDR2 YFSETQ. This CDR3 is 14 amino acids long. This CDR3 is CASSLELAGVEAFF. As DNA, the CDR3 is TGCGCCAGCAGCTTGGAGTTGGCCGGGGTTGAAGCTTTCTTT.

The chain carries TRBV29-1 and TRBJ2-5, with TRBD2 matching over 9 bases. The CDR3 has 13 residues. V dropped 8 bases and J dropped 5; count of bases not matched to a gene: 9. The germline gives CDR1 SQVTM, CDR2 ANQGSEA. CDR3 loop: CSHKGGGGETQYF. In DNA, the CDR3 is TGCAGCCACAAGGGCGGGGGGGGTGAGACCCAGTACTTC. The variable domain in full, with the rest retrieved from reference TRBV29-1 and TRBJ2-5, is SAVISQKPSRDICQRGTSLTIQCQVDSQVTMMFWYRQQPGQSLTLIATANQGSEATYESGFVIDKFPISRPNLTFSTLTVSNMSPEDSSIYLCSHKGGGGETQYFGPGTRLLVL.

This sequence joins TRBV30 and TRBJ1-2, with 7 bases lining up with TRBD1. This CDR3 is 13 amino acids long. After removal of 4 bases from V and 4 bases from J, the junction contained 6 bases not matched to a gene. Per germline, CDR1 GTSNPN and CDR2 SVGIG (reference sequence). CDR3 DNA sequence: TGTGCCTGGACCTGGGGGACAGCCTATGGCTACACCTTC. Translation gives CAWTWGTAYGYTF.

The chain couples TRBV5-1 to TRBJ1-1, with D unclear. Looked up from germline, CDR1 is SGHRS and CDR2 is YFSETQ. This CDR3 contains 16 residues. The V end lost 0 bases, the J end lost 0 bases, and 12 bases lay between the germline ends. CDR3 in DNA: TGCGCCAGCAGCTTGGGGGGTGGAGGAGTGAACACTGAAGCTTTCTTT. Translation gives CASSLGGGGVNTEAFF.

V and J are TRBV2 and TRBJ1-2, with D possibly matching TRBD1 (6 bases). Germline V gene sequence: CDR1 SNHLY, CDR2 FYNNEI. The V and J ends lost 5 bases and 4 bases respectively, with 14 bases between them. There are 14 residues in the CDR3. This CDR3 reads CASSRQAPRYGYTF. DNA of the CDR3: TGTGCCAGCAGTAGACAGGCGCCCCGCTATGGCTACACCTTC. The whole variable domain, remainder taken from reference TRBV2 and TRBJ1-2, is EPEVTQTPSHQVTQMGQEVILRCVPISNHLYFYWYRQILGQKVEFLVSFYNNEISEKSEIFDDQFSVERPDGSNFTLKIRSTKLEDSAMYFCASSRQAPRYGYTFGSGTRLTVV.

The chain employs TRBV11-3 and TRBJ2-7; no clear D. CDR1 is SGHNT, CDR2 YENEEA, per germline. V lost 4 bases and J lost 6, with 10 bases in between. The CDR3 is 12 amino acids. The CDR3: CASSSGPSEQYF. DNA for the CDR3: TGTGCCAGCAGCTCCGGCCCGAGCGAGCAGTACTTC. Full variable domain (remainder filled in from reference TRBV11-3 and TRBJ2-7): EAGVVQSPRYKIIEKKQPVAFWCNPISGHNTLYWYLQNLGQGPELLIRYENEEAVDDSQLPKDRFSAERLKGVDSTLKIQPAELGDSAVYLCASSSGPSEQYFGPGTRLTVT.

This chain connects TRBV6-5 to TRBJ2-5; 9 positions match TRBD1. The CDR3 spans 14 residues. V lost 6 bases, J lost 7 bases, and 9 bases stayed unmatched. Germline CDR1 and CDR2: MNHEY and SVGAGI. The CDR3 region has the DNA TGTGCCAGCAGCCCCGGACAGGGGTTTTGGACCCAGTACTTC. The encoded protein is CASSPGQGFWTQYF.

The genes are TRBV10-3 and TRBJ2-3; D may match TRBD1 or TRBD2 (5 bases each). CDR3 length: 17 amino acids. Trimming took off 0 bases at V and 2 bases at J, with 15 bases between the two ends. Per germline, CDR1 ENHRY and CDR2 SYGVKD. CDR3: CAISESGTQVSTDTQYF. CDR3 sequence (DNA): TGTGCCATCAGTGAGTCGGGGACCCAAGTATCCACAGATACGCAGTATTTT.

This sequence joins TRBV11-3 and TRBJ1-4; D gene ambiguous. Germline V gene sequence: CDR1 SGHNT, CDR2 YENEEA. CDR3 length: 18 residues. V was pared by 1 base and J by 0 bases, with 15 bases between. CDR3 sequence: CASSLGGKPLATNEKLFF. The CDR3 DNA reads TGTGCCAGCAGCTTAGGCGGAAAGCCCCTTGCAACTAATGAAAAACTGTTTTTT.

The V and J genes are TRBV14 and TRBJ1-2; D is unclear. Deletions cut 0 bases from V and 3 bases from J, with 5 bases between. CDR3 size: 13 residues. Germline-derived CDR1 and CDR2 are SGHDN and FVKESK. The CDR3 bases are TGTGCCAGCAGCCAAGACACGTACTATGGCTACACCTTC. This codes for CASSQDTYYGYTF.

This clone was detected a few times. The chain employs TRBV10-3 and TRBJ2-7; D is possibly TRBD1 (5 bases). The ends were cut back, 6 bases at V and 2 bases at J, with 14 bases in the middle. CDR3 size: 14 residues. CDR1 ENHRY and CDR2 SYGVKD come from the germline V gene. The CDR3 nucleotides read TGTGCCATCAGGGACACGGAAGTTACCTACGAGCAGTACTTC. Translated: CAIRDTEVTYEQYF.

The chain uses TRBV4-1 and TRBJ2-3, with D unclear. The germline V gene encodes CDR1 MGHRA and CDR2 YSYEKL. With 0 bases removed from V and 2 bases from J, the gap between germline ends came to 12 bases. CDR3 length: 16 amino acids. The DNA of the CDR3 is TGCGCCAGCAGCCAAGATCCGGCAGGAATCACAGATACGCAGTATTTT. It yields the protein CASSQDPAGITDTQYF.

The chain employs TRBV5-1 and TRBJ2-7, with unresolved D. This CDR3 is 14 amino acids long. Trimming took 0 bases from V and 2 from J, leaving 9 bases between them. The germline CDR1 and CDR2 sequences are SGHRS and YFSETQ. CDR3 region: CASSLAGDTYEQYF. CDR3 in DNA: TGCGCCAGCAGCTTGGCGGGCGACACCTACGAGCAGTACTTC.

In this sample, this clone turned up once. V usage is TRBV5-6 and J usage is TRBJ1-2, with a tentative D call TRBD1 (5 bases). This CDR3 region has 15 residues. The ends were cut back, 3 bases at V and 6 bases at J, with 18 bases in the middle. The germline V gene encodes CDR1 SGHDT and CDR2 YYEEEE. The CDR3 DNA reads as TGTGCCAGCAGCTCCTTGGGGGGATGGAGAGATGGCTACACCTTC. This gives the protein CASSSLGGWRDGYTF. Complete variable domain (other parts from reference TRBV5-6 and TRBJ1-2): DAGVTQSPTHLIKTRGQQVTLRCSPKSGHDTVSWYQQALGQGPQFIFQYYEEEERQRGNFPDRFSGHQFPNYSSELNVNALLLGDSALYLCASSSLGGWRDGYTFGSGTRLTVV.

The gene calls are TRBV7-8 and TRBJ2-1; 8 nucleotides align to TRBD2. CDR3 length: 16 amino acids. J was trimmed by 6 bases and V by 5 bases; bases with no gene match: 12. In germline, CDR1 is SGHVS, CDR2 FQNEAQ. The DNA for the CDR3 is TGTGCCAGCAGCCTGCAGGGACTAGGTCTGTCCAATGAGCAGTTCTTC. Translating gives CASSLQGLGLSNEQFF.

The chain is built from TRBV5-1 and TRBJ2-5; D perhaps matches TRBD2 (5 bases). The V gene lost 4 bases and the J gene lost 4 bases, with 20 bases spanning the gap. The V gene's germline CDR1 is SGHRS and CDR2 YFSETQ. This CDR3 contains 16 residues. The CDR3 sequence is CASSLEPGSSRETQYF. Written as DNA, the CDR3 is TGCGCCAGCAGCCTCGAACCGGGATCTAGCAGAGAGACCCAGTACTTC.

In its sample, this clone was seen a few times. The CDR3 protein is CASSLGQPSGNTIYF. CDR3 nucleotides: TGCGCCAGCAGCTTGGGACAGCCCTCTGGAAACACCATATATTTT. This chain connects TRBV5-1 to TRBJ1-3; possible D gene TRBD1, 5 bases. The V and J ends lost 0 bases and 0 bases respectively, with 7 bases between them. Germline V gene sequence: CDR1 SGHRS, CDR2 YFSETQ. CDR3 size: 15 residues.

The chain's CDR3 is CASYPGEGQETQYF. As DNA, the CDR3 is TGTGCCTCCTACCCCGGAGAGGGACAAGAGACCCAGTACTTC. The chain combines TRBV30 with TRBJ2-5; D may be TRBD2 (5 bases). This CDR3 comprises 14 residues. The V end lost 7 bases, the J end lost 2 bases, and 17 bases lay between the germline ends. Germline V gene sequence: CDR1 GTSNPN, CDR2 SVGIG (reference sequence). Full variable domain (outside the CDR3, taken from reference TRBV30 and TRBJ2-5): SQTIHQWPATLVQPVGSPLSLECTVEGTSNPNLYWYRQAAGRGLQLLFYSVGIGQISSEVPQNLSASRPQDRQFILSSKKLLLSDSGFYLCASYPGEGQETQYFGPGTRLLVL.

The rearrangement uses TRBV10-3 and TRBJ1-1; tentative D call: TRBD1 (5 bases). Trimming removed 6 bases at V and 3 bases at J, with 14 bases between. CDR3 size: 14 residues. The germline CDR1 and CDR2 sequences are ENHRY and SYGVKD. The CDR3 bases are TGTGCCATCAGGTTAAAACAGGACTACACTGAAGCTTTCTTT. Its translation: CAIRLKQDYTEAFF.

This clone was counted only a few times. The V call is TRBV18, the J call TRBJ2-7; D is unclear. Trimming shortened V by 5 bases and J by 5 bases, and 7 bases separated the two germline ends. CDR1 and CDR2 from the germline V gene are KGHSH and LQKENI. The CDR3 is 11 residues long. CDR3 amino acids: CASSKAHEQYF. DNA for the CDR3: TGTGCCAGCTCAAAAGCACACGAGCAGTACTTC. The full variable domain, its missing parts supplied by reference TRBV18 and TRBJ2-7, is NAGVMQNPRHLVRRRGQEARLRCSPMKGHSHVYWYRQLPEEGLKFMVYLQKENIIDESGMPKERFSAEFPKEGPSILRIQQVVRGDSAAYFCASSKAHEQYFGPGTRLTVT.

This clone turned up a few times. The chain carries TRBV27 and TRBJ1-2; no clear D gene. CDR3 size: 15 residues. Per germline, CDR1 MNHEY and CDR2 SMNVEV (reference sequence). V was pared by 0 bases and J by 3 bases, with 11 bases between. The CDR3 nucleotides read TGTGCCAGCAGTTTATCTCGGGGAGCGGACTATGGCTACACCTTC. As protein: CASSLSRGADYGYTF.

This clone came up a few times. This sequence joins TRBV10-3 and TRBJ2-1, with 14 bases that match TRBD2. V was clipped by 6 bases and J by 0 bases; unmatched bases: 13. The length of the CDR3 is 20 residues. Germline CDR1 reads ENHRY; CDR2 reads SYGVKD. This chain's CDR3 is CAISGQGLAGAKSSYNEQFF. The CDR3 nucleotides read TGTGCCATCAGCGGACAGGGACTAGCGGGAGCTAAGTCCTCCTACAATGAGCAGTTCTTC.

The CDR3 reads CASSLGDRVQETQYF. The CDR3 DNA reads TGTGCCAGCAGCTTGGGCGATAGGGTCCAAGAGACCCAGTACTTC. V usage is TRBV5-4 and J usage is TRBJ2-5; D gene uncertain. The CDR3 has 15 residues. Trimming left V 0 bases short and J 1 base short, with 10 bases between. Germline loops: CDR1 SGHNT, CDR2 YYREEE (reference sequence).